This T cell receptor beta chain was retrieved from a study of blood T cell repertoires in COVID-19. The overall study: Some COVID-19 samples were acute and others convalescent; all came from the United States, Italy and Spain. T cells, B-cell-depleted T cells, or PBMCs provided the cDNA or gDNA that served as material.

The germline V and J ends were trimmed by 5 bases and 2 bases, with 18 bases remaining between them. The CDR3 totals 16 residues. From germline, CDR1 is SGHVS and CDR2 FQNEAQ. In the study's own analysis: Reference gene primer amplification yielded estimated nucleated cell counts. The method was immunoSEQ multiplex PCR; TCRdb's version includes in-frame clones alone and lacks a portion of them. The V and J calls and clone size were taken over from that table, and D and trimming were inferred from the DNA. The repertoire consists of some 130,000 clones, with over 80% occurring once and the leading ten covering under 2.5%.

This TCR derives from a man aged 45 to 65 with active COVID-19. This sequence joins TRBV7-8 and TRBJ1-2, with a possible D match to TRBD1 (6 bases). Sequencing was performed on peripheral blood. DNA for the CDR3: TGTGCCAGCAGCGACCTCCAGACAGGAGCGAACTATGGCTACACCTTC. It specifies CASSDLQTGANYGYTF.